The entry below gives a single TCR beta chain sequence along with its context. Its antigen is as yet unknown. This specimen belongs to a study of Tregs in tolerant kidney transplant recipients. Turning to the study itself: The nonmyeloablative bone marrow transplants came from related graft donors, with transient mixed chimerism. Study results and caveats: Donor-specific Treg expansion exceeded global Treg expansion in tolerant patients, suggesting antigen drive. Changing PCR primers prevented nucleotide comparison between some patients' samples.

Sequenced by immunoSEQ multiplex PCR; TCRdb stores in-frame clones only, minus some. The data show 50,000 to 75,000 clones, 80% to 90% seen once. Regulatory T cells were sorted from thawed PBMCs rested overnight at 37°C with 150 to 200 IU/ml IL-2. The CDR3 spans 12 residues. The V gene lost 3 bases and the J gene lost 0 bases, with 6 bases spanning the gap. The germline CDR1 and CDR2 sequences are GTSNPN and SVGIG (reference sequence). This chain joins TRBV30 and TRBJ2-7; D unresolved. Source: Tregs from blood, taken before the transplant. The TCR sequence derives from a human donor who received a combined kidney and bone marrow transplant. CDR3 protein: CAWRGVSYEQYF. The CDR3 DNA is TGTGCCTGGAGGGGCGTCTCCTACGAGCAGTACTTC.